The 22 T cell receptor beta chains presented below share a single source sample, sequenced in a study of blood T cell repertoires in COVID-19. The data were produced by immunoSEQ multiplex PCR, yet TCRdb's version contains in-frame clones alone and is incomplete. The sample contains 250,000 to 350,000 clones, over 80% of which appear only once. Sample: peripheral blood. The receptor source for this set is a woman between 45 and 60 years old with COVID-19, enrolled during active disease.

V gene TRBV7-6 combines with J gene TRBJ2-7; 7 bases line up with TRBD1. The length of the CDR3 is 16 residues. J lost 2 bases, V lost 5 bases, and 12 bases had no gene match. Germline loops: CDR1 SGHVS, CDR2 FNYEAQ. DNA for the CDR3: TGTGCCAGCAGCCCAACTATTCCCACAGGGGCCTACGAGCAGTACTTC. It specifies CASSPTIPTGAYEQYF. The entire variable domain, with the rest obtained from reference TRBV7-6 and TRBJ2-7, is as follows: GAGVSQSPRYKVTKRGQDVALRCDPISGHVSLYWYRQALGQGPEFLTYFNYEAQQDKSGLPNDRFSAERPEGSISTLTIQRTEQRDSAMYRCASSPTIPTGAYEQYFGPGTRLTVT.

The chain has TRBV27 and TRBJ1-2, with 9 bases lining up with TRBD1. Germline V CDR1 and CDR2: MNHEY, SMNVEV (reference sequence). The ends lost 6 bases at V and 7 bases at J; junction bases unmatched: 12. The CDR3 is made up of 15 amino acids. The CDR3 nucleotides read TGTGCCAGCAGCCCCTATGGGACAGGGATGTCTGGCTACACCTTC. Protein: CASSPYGTGMSGYTF.

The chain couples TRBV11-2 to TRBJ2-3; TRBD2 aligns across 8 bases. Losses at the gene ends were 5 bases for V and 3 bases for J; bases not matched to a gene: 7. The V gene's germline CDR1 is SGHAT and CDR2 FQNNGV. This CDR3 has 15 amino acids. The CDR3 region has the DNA TGTGCCAGCAGCGTAAGCGGGAGTCTAACAGATACGCAGTATTTT. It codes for CASSVSGSLTDTQYF.

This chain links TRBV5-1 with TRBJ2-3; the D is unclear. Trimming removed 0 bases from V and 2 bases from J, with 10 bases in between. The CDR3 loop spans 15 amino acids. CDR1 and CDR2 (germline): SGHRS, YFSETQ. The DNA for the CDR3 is TGCGCCAGCAGCTTGGTTCCACTCGCCACAGATACGCAGTATTTT. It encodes CASSLVPLATDTQYF.

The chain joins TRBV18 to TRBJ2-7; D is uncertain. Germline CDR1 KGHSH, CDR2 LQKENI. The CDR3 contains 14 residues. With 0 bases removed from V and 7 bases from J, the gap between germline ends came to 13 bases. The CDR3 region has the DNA TGTGCCAGCTCACCACCGTCCCCGGCGGAGGAGCAGTACTTC. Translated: CASSPPSPAEEQYF.

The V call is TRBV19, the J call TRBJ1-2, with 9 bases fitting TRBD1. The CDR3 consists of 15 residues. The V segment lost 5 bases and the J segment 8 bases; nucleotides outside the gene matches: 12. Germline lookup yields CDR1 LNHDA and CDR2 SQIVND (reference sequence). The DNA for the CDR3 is TGTGCCAGTAGTGTGCCGGGACAGGGTCGTAGGGGCTACACCTTC. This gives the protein CASSVPGQGRRGYTF. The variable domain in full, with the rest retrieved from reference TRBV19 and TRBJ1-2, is DGGITQSPKYLFRKEGQNVTLSCEQNLNHDAMYWYRQDPGQGLRLIYYSQIVNDFQKGDIAEGYSVSREKKESFPLTVTSAQKNPTAFYLCASSVPGQGRRGYTFGSGTRLTVV.

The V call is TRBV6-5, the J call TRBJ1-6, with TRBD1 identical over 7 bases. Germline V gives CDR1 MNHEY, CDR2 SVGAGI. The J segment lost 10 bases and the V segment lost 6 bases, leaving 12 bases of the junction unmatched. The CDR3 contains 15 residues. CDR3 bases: TGTGCCAGCAGCCGATATCGGGACAGTGGATCACCCCTCCACTTT. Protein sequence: CASSRYRDSGSPLHF.

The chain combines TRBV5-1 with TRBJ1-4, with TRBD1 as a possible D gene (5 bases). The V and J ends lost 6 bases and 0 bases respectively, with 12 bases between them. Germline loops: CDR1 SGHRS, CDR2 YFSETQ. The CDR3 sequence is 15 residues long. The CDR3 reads CASNRGSATNEKLFF. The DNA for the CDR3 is TGCGCCAGCAACCGGGGGTCTGCAACTAATGAAAAACTGTTTTTT.

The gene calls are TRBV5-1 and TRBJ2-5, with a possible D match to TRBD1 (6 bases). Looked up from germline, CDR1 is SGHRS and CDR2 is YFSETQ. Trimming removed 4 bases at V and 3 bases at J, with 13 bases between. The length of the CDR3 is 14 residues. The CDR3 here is CASSTGHTKETQYF. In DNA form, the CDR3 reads TGCGCCAGCAGCACGGGACATACGAAAGAGACCCAGTACTTC.

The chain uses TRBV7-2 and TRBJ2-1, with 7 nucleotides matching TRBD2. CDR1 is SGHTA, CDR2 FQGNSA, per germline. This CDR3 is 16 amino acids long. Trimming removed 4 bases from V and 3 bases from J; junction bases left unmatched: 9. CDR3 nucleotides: TGTGCCAGCAGCTCTCAGTCTAGCGGCAACTACAATGAGCAGTTCTTC. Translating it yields CASSSQSSGNYNEQFF. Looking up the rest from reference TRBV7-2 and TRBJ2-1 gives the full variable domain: GAGVSQSPSNKVTEKGKDVELRCDPISGHTALYWYRQSLGQGLEFLIYFQGNSAPDKSGLPSDRFSAERTGGSVSTLTIQRTQQEDSAVYLCASSSQSSGNYNEQFFGPGTRLTVL.

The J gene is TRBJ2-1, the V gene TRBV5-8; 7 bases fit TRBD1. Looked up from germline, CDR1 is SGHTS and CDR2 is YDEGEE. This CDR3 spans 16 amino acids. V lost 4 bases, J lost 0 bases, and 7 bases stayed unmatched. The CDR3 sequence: CASSLQGPGSYNEQFF. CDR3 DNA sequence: TGTGCCAGCAGCCTACAGGGGCCAGGCTCCTACAATGAGCAGTTCTTC.

The CDR3 coding sequence is TGTGCCAGCAGCTTTGACAGGGGTGAGGGGACCCAGCATTTT. As protein: CASSFDRGEGTQHF. The V and J genes are TRBV7-2 and TRBJ1-5; 8 bases line up with TRBD1. The CDR3 has 14 residues. CDR1 and CDR2 from the germline V gene are SGHTA and FQGNSA. V shed 3 bases and J 11 bases; nucleotides not matched to a gene: 9.

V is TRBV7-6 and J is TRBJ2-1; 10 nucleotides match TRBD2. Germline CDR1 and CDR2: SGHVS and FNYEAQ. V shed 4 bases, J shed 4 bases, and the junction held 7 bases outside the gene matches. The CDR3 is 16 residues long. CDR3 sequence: CASSSLAGGLYNEQFF. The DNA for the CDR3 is TGTGCCAGCAGCTCCTTAGCGGGAGGTTTGTACAATGAGCAGTTCTTC.

The CDR3 DNA sequence: TGTGCCAGCAGGGGCCTGGACTACGGCGACAATGAGCAGTTCTTC. Protein sequence: CASRGLDYGDNEQFF. The chain carries TRBV28 and TRBJ2-1; D possibly corresponds to TRBD2 (6 bases). This CDR3 spans 15 amino acids. In germline, CDR1 is MDHEN, CDR2 SYDVKM. Trimming pared 6 bases from V and 5 bases from J, leaving 17 bases between. Drawing the rest from reference TRBV28 and TRBJ2-1, the complete variable domain is DVKVTQSSRYLVKRTGEKVFLECVQDMDHENMFWYRQDPGLGLRLIYFSYDVKMKEKGDIPEGYSVSREKKERFSLILESASTNQTSMYLCASRGLDYGDNEQFFGPGTRLTVL.

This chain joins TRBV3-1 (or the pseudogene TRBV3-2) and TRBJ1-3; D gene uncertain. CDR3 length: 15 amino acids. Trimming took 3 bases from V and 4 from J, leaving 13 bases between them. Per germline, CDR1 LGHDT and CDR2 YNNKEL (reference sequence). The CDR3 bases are TGTGCCAGCAGCCACAATTACGGGGAAGGAAACACCATATATTTT. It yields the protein CASSHNYGEGNTIYF.

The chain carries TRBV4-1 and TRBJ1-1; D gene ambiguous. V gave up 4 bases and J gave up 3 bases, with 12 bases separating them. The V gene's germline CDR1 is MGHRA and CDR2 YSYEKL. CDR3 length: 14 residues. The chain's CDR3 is CASSLPSGDTEAFF. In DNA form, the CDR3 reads TGCGCCAGCAGCCTCCCAAGTGGAGACACTGAAGCTTTCTTT.

The CDR3 sequence: CASSIILRAGANVLTF. CDR3 coding DNA: TGTGCCAGCAGCATAATTCTCAGGGCTGGGGCCAACGTCCTGACTTTC. The chain uses TRBV5-5 and TRBJ2-6, with a tentative D call TRBD1 (5 bases). Trimming shortened V by 4 bases and J by 2 bases, and 13 bases separated the two germline ends. Per the germline V gene, CDR1 is SGHKS and CDR2 is YYEKEE (reference sequence). The length of the CDR3 is 16 residues.

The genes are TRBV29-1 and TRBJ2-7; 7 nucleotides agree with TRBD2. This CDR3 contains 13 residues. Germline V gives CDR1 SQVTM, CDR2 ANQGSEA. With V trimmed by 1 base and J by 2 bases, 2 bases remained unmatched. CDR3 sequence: CSVEGGRAYEQYF. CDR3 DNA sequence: TGCAGCGTTGAAGGTGGGAGGGCCTACGAGCAGTACTTC.

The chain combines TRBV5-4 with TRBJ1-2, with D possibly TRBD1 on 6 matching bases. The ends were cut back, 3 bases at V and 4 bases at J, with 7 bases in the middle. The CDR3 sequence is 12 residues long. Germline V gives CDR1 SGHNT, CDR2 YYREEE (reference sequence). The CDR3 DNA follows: TGTGCCAGCAGCTCGGACAGCTATGGCTACACCTTC. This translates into CASSSDSYGYTF.

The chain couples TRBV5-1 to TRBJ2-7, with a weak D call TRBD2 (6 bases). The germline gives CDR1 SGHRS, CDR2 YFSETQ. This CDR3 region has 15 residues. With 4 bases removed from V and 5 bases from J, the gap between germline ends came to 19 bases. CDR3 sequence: CASSPQEGKIHEQYF. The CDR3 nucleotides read TGCGCCAGCAGCCCACAGGAGGGGAAGATCCACGAGCAGTACTTC.

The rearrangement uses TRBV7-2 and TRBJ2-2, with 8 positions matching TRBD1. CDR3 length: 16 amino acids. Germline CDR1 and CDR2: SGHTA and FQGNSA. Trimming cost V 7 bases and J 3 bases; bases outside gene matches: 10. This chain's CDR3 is CASILFRGQDTGELFF. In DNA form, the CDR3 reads TGTGCCAGCATCCTATTTAGGGGACAGGACACCGGGGAGCTGTTTTTT.

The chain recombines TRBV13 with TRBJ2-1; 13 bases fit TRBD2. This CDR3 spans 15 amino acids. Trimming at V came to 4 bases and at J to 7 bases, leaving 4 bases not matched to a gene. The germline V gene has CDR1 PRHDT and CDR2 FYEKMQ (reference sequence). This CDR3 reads CASSSLAGGSNEQFF. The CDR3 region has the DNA TGTGCCAGCAGCTCACTAGCGGGAGGGTCAAATGAGCAGTTCTTC. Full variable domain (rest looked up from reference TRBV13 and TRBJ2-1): AAGVIQSPRHLIKEKRETATLKCYPIPRHDTVYWYQQGPGQDPQFLISFYEKMQSDKGSIPDRFSAQQFSDYHSELNMSSLELGDSALYFCASSSLAGGSNEQFFGPGTRLTVL.